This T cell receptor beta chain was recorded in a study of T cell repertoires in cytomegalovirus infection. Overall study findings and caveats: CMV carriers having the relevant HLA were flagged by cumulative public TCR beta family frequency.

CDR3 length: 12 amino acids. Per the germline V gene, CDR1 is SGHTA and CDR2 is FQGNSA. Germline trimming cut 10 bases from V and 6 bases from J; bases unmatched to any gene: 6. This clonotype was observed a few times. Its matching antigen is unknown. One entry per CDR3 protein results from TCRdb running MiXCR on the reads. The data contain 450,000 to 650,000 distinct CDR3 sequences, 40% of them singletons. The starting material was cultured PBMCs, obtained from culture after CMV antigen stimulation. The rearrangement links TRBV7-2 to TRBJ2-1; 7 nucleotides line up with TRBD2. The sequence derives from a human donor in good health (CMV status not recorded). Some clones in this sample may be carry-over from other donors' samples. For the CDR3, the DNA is TGTGCCACCCAGGGCGGGAGCAATGAGCAGTTCTTC. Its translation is CATQGGSNEQFF. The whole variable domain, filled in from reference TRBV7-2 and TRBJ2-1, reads GAGVSQSPSNKVTEKGKDVELRCDPISGHTALYWYRQSLGQGLEFLIYFQGNSAPDKSGLPSDRFSAERTGGSVSTLTIQRTQQEDSAVYLCATQGGSNEQFFGPGTRLTVL.